This TCR beta chain was recovered during a study of OX40 agonist ivuxolimab in advanced cancers. Study context: Patients treated during dose escalation were battling hepatocellular carcinoma, melanoma, renal cell or head and neck cancer. Earlier anti-PD-1, anti-PD-L1 or anti-CTLA-4 therapy was permitted; about 38% had received some.

The study, taken as a whole, reports: Expanded clones belonging to CD8+ T cells outnumbered, on average, those of CD4+. CD4+ and CD8+ blood T cells expanded clonally by week 6 at 0.1 to 3.0 mg/kg.

The germline CDR1 and CDR2 sequences are MGHRA and YSYEKL. Trimming stripped 8 bases from V and 1 base from J, with 8 bases between. This CDR3 has 13 amino acids. Profiling relied on immunoSEQ multiplex PCR, and the TCRdb table lists in-frame clones only, not all of them. Altogether about 40,000 clones are present, around 88% being singletons, with the ten largest covering roughly 25%. Details on this clone: Its matching antigen is unknown.

The sample consisted of CD4+ or CD8+ T cells sorted from blood, taken in a trial of the OX40 agonist ivuxolimab. The receptor was derived from an adult with an advanced solid tumor such as melanoma, head and neck, liver or kidney cancer. The chain carries TRBV4-1 and TRBJ2-2, with D tentatively TRBD2 (5 bases). CDR3 DNA: TGCGCCAGCGAACGGGAGAACACCGGGGAGCTGTTTTTT. Translation: CASERENTGELFF.